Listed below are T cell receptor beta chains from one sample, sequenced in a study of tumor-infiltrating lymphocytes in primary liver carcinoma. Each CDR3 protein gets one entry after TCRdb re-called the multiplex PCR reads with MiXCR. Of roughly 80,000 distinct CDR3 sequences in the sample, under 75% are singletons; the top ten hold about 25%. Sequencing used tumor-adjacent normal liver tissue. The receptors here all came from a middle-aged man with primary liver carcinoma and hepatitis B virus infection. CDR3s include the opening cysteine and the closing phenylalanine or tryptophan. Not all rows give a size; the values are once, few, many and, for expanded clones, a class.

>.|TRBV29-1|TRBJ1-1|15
CGVATGWGMNTEAFF
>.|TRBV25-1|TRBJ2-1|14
CASRRPASVNEQFF
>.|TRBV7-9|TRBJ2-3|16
CASNLGLAGIVDSQYF
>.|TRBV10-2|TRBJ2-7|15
CAGNPGQGAIYEQHF
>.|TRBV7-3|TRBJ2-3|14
CASSRDRGADTQYF
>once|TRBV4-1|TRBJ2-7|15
CSSSHDLGGGYEQYF
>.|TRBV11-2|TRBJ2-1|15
CASSPVLAGDGEQFF
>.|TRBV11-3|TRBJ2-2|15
CAISHREPNTGEVFF
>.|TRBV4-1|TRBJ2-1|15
CASSQYGLSRNEQSF
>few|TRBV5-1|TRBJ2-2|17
CASSLNVPGLDTGELFF
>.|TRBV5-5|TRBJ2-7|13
CVSSYRTGNEQYF
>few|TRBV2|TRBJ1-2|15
CASSRLAAGQGSYTF
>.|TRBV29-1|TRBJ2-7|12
CSVVGQSEEQYF
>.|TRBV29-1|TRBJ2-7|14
CSVGRTRNSYEQYF
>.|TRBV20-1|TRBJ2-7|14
CSAREQGWNYEQYF
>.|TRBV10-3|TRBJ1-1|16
CAIRGRSQGLNTEAFF
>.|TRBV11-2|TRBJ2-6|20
CASSSVLGQEFGTGANVMTF
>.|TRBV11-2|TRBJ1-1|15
CASSTRGRRVTEVLF
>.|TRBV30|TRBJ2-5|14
CAWSRGRAQEIQYF
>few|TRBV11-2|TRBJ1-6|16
CACSLDLSSQLRTLHF
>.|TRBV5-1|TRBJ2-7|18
CASSLVGCGAGQSYEQYF
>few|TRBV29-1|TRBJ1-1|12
CSVGGQDDAAFF
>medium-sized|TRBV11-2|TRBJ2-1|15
CASSPLKGTYNEQFF
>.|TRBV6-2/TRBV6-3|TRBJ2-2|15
CASSYAVAGGGELSF
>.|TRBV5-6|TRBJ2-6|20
CASSLITQGVLRYGANVLTF
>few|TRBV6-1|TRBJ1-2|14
CACSEIRDNYGYTF
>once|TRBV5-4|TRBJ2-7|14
CARSYGTRGSGQYF
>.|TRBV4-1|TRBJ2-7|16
CTSSQLSESNAYEQYF
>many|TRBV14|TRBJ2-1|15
CASSAVGGSYNEQFF
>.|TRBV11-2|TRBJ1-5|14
CASSDLDPGQPQHF
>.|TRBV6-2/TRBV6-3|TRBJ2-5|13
CASNWARRETQYF
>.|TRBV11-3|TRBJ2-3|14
CASSLGRGTDTRYF
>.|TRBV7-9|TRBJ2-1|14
CASSIEGSRSEQFF
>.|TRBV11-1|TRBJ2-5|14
CASSPERVSETKYF
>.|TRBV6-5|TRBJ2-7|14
CASRSSAGGGEQYF